Listed here are 13 T cell receptor beta chains from one sample, sequenced in a study of blood T cell repertoires in COVID-19. TCRdb's copy holds only in-frame clones and misses some; the assay was immunoSEQ multiplex PCR. The sample lists roughly 100,000 clones, nearly 90% occurring once. The material sequenced was peripheral blood. The source is a man aged 50-60 years in a cohort sampled during active COVID-19.

V and J are TRBV2 and TRBJ2-7; 9 bases are a match to TRBD1. J was trimmed by 10 bases and V by 5 bases; bases with no gene match: 3. Germline V gene lookup returns CDR1 SNHLY and CDR2 FYNNEI. The CDR3 sequence is 11 residues long. DNA for the CDR3: TGTGCCAGCAGTCGGACAGGGGAACAGTACGTC. Encoded protein: CASSRTGEQYV.

The chain links TRBV11-1 to TRBJ2-3; 11 bases are a match to TRBD2. The CDR3 length is 19 residues. V dropped 0 bases and J dropped 2; count of bases not matched to a gene: 10. Germline V gives CDR1 SGHAT, CDR2 FQDESV (reference sequence). The CDR3 loop is CASSLASPTSGAFTDTQYF. The DNA of the CDR3 is TGTGCCAGCAGCTTAGCAAGCCCGACTAGCGGGGCATTCACAGATACGCAGTATTTT.

The chain recombines TRBV5-6 with TRBJ1-1, with 8 bases lining up with TRBD1. V trimming: 0 bases; J trimming: 6 bases; junction bases outside the gene matches: 10. The CDR3 is 16 amino acids. From germline, CDR1 is SGHDT and CDR2 YYEEEE. CDR3 DNA sequence: TGTGCCAGCAGCTTGGCACAGGGGGGTAGTTCCTCTGAAGCTTTCTTT. It specifies CASSLAQGGSSSEAFF.

The V gene is TRBV5-1, the J gene TRBJ1-3; D may be TRBD1 (6 bases). V was clipped by 4 bases and J by 8 bases, with 19 bases between them. Looked up from germline, CDR1 is SGHRS and CDR2 is YFSETQ. This CDR3 is built from 15 residues. The CDR3 region is CASSLHGQTGDTIYF. The CDR3 DNA sequence: TGCGCCAGCAGCCTCCACGGACAGACCGGAGACACCATATATTTT.

In its sample, this clone was seen once. This chain connects TRBV18 to TRBJ2-2, with a weak D call TRBD2 (6 bases). Germline V lookup: CDR1 KGHSH, CDR2 LQKENI. This CDR3 contains 15 residues. V lost 4 bases to trimming and J lost 6 bases, with 15 bases between them. In DNA form, the CDR3 reads TGTGCCAGCTCACACGGGAGCGTCCAGGCCGGGGAGCTGTTTTTT. It encodes CASSHGSVQAGELFF.

This rearrangement joins TRBV6-5 to TRBJ1-2; 7 nucleotides agree with TRBD1. Trimming cost V 0 bases and J 5 bases; bases outside gene matches: 6. The length of the CDR3 is 15 residues. From germline, CDR1 is MNHEY and CDR2 SVGAGI. DNA of the CDR3: TGTGCCAGCAGTTACTCGACCAGGGGACAGTATGGCTACACCTTC. It translates to CASSYSTRGQYGYTF.

This chain uses TRBV25-1 with TRBJ1-1; TRBD1 agrees at 7 bases. The CDR3 contains 14 residues. The ends lost 1 base at V and 8 bases at J; junction bases unmatched: 7. Germline values: CDR1 MGHDK, CDR2 SYGVNS. For the CDR3, the DNA is TGTGCCAGCAGTGAATTAACAGGGGCTCGGGAAGCTTTCTTT. Protein sequence: CASSELTGAREAFF.

The rearrangement joins TRBV9 to TRBJ2-1, with 11 bases aligning to TRBD2. Trimming took 0 bases from V and 6 from J; bases not matched to a gene: 2. This CDR3 contains 15 residues. Looked up from germline, CDR1 is SGDLS and CDR2 is YYNGEE. The CDR3, as DNA: TGTGCCAGCAGCGTAGTAGCGGGGGGGCGCAATGAGCAGTTCTTC. Amino acid sequence: CASSVVAGGRNEQFF.

The CDR3 here is CASSIQGSLNSPLHF. The CDR3 DNA reads as TGTGCCAGTAGTATTCAGGGGAGCCTTAATTCACCCCTCCACTTT. V and J are TRBV19 and TRBJ1-6, with a tentative D call TRBD1 (6 bases). CDR3 length: 15 residues. The germline V and J ends were trimmed by 3 bases and 6 bases, with 12 bases remaining between them. Germline values: CDR1 LNHDA, CDR2 SQIVND (reference sequence). Using reference TRBV19 and TRBJ1-6 for the parts outside the CDR3, the full variable domain is DGGITQSPKYLFRKEGQNVTLSCEQNLNHDAMYWYRQDPGQGLRLIYYSQIVNDFQKGDIAEGYSVSREKKESFPLTVTSAQKNPTAFYLCASSIQGSLNSPLHFGNGTRLTVT.

The V gene is TRBV6-5, the J gene TRBJ2-7; weak D call: TRBD2 (5 bases). The V gene lost 7 bases and the J gene lost 2 bases, with 9 bases spanning the gap. Germline CDR1 reads MNHEY; CDR2 reads SVGAGI. The CDR3 sequence is 12 residues long. This CDR3 reads CASMKGAYEQYV. The CDR3 coding sequence is TGTGCCAGCATGAAGGGAGCCTACGAGCAGTACGTC.

The chain employs TRBV6-5 and TRBJ1-1; 10 nucleotides line up with TRBD1. The CDR3 length is 13 residues. Germline V gives CDR1 MNHEY, CDR2 SVGAGI. Losses at the gene ends were 7 bases for V and 4 bases for J; bases not matched to a gene: 3. CDR3 sequence: CASTRQGATEAFF. The CDR3 DNA follows: TGTGCCAGCACTCGACAGGGGGCCACTGAAGCTTTCTTT.

This clone has a single count. This sequence joins TRBV24-1 and TRBJ1-2; D perhaps matches TRBD1 (5 bases). V was clipped by 7 bases and J by 0 bases, with 23 bases between them. The CDR3 loop spans 18 amino acids. CDR1 and CDR2 from the germline V gene are KGHDR and SFDVKD. The CDR3: CATRPPRKDNASNYGYTF. CDR3 coding DNA: TGTGCCACCAGACCTCCCCGTAAGGACAATGCTTCTAACTATGGCTACACCTTC.

In this sample, this clone turned up a few times. The chain couples TRBV18 to TRBJ1-1; the match to TRBD1 covers 7 bases. The CDR3 extends over 17 amino acids. CDR1 is KGHSH and CDR2 is LQKENI in the germline V gene. The trim removed 3 bases at V and 2 bases at J, leaving 12 bases unmatched. CDR3 loop: CASSPRTTTGPNTEAFF. CDR3 nucleotides: TGTGCCAGCTCACCCCGGACTACGACAGGGCCTAACACTGAAGCTTTCTTT.